The rows below give T cell receptor beta chains drawn from one sample of a study of blood T cell repertoires in COVID-19. TCRdb's copy holds only in-frame clones and misses some; the assay was immunoSEQ multiplex PCR. Seen here are 300,000 to 350,000 clones, 88% observed once, and the top ten hold 5%. Sequencing was done on a sample of PBMCs or T cells enriched from blood (not recorded which). These receptors were obtained from a man younger than 45 who had recovered from COVID-19. The CDR3 runs from the conserved cysteine through the conserved F or W. Fields, in order: J gene, CDR3 length, clone size, D gene, V gene, CDR3 DNA, CDR3 protein. D genes are given only for firm matches. A clone size is listed for some rows: how often the clone was seen (once, few, many), or a class if it is expanded.

J: TRBJ2-5; length: 15; size: few; D: .; V: TRBV5-5; DNA: TGTGCCAGCAGCTTGGTAGTCAGGGTACAAGAGACCCAGTACTTC; CDR3: CASSLVVRVQETQYF
J: TRBJ2-1; length: 15; size: .; D: .; V: TRBV5-4; DNA: TGTGCCAGCAGCCCGACAGGATTCCTCAGCAATGAGCAGTTCTTC; CDR3: CASSPTGFLSNEQFF
J: TRBJ2-3; length: 15; size: many; D: TRBD2; V: TRBV6-4; DNA: TGTGCCAGCAGTGACAGCGGGGGGGCCACAGATACGCAGTATTTT; CDR3: CASSDSGGATDTQYF
J: TRBJ2-2; length: 15; size: .; D: .; V: TRBV7-9; DNA: TGTGCCAGCAGCTTAGGACAGGAGATATCCGGGGAGCTGTTTTTT; CDR3: CASSLGQEISGELFF
J: TRBJ2-5; length: 18; size: .; D: TRBD2; V: TRBV5-6; DNA: TGTGCCAGCACCAACGGGGGGGAAGTCGGGTCGTTCCGAGAGACCCAGTACTTC; CDR3: CASTNGGEVGSFRETQYF
J: TRBJ2-7; length: 14; size: .; D: .; V: TRBV10-2; DNA: TGCGCCAGCAGTGAGGGGGGCGACTCCCTCGAGCAGTACTTC; CDR3: CASSEGGDSLEQYF
J: TRBJ1-3; length: 15; size: once; D: .; V: TRBV6-8; DNA: TGTGCCAGCCCCTCCGTCGGACAGATCAGCAGAACCATATATTTT; CDR3: CASPSVGQISRTIYF
J: TRBJ1-2; length: 15; size: .; D: TRBD1; V: TRBV27; DNA: TGTGCCAGCAGCCGGCGAGCAGGGGGCGACTATGGCTACACCTTC; CDR3: CASSRRAGGDYGYTF
J: TRBJ2-7; length: 13; size: .; D: TRBD1; V: TRBV13; DNA: TGTGCCAGCAGCGGCCCCAGGGGGCCCGAGCAGTACTTC; CDR3: CASSGPRGPEQYF
J: TRBJ2-2; length: 14; size: .; D: .; V: TRBV2; DNA: TGTGCCAGCAGTGAAACGAGAACGGGAGGGGAGCTGTTTTTT; CDR3: CASSETRTGGELFF
J: TRBJ2-5; length: 16; size: .; D: TRBD2; V: TRBV5-1; DNA: TGCGCCAGCAGCTTGGTTAGCGGGGGACACCAAGAGACCCAGTACTTC; CDR3: CASSLVSGGHQETQYF
J: TRBJ2-3; length: 15; size: once; D: TRBD1; V: TRBV7-9; DNA: TGTGCCAGCAGCTTAGGACAGGGGTTGGCAGATACGCAGTATTTT; CDR3: CASSLGQGLADTQYF
J: TRBJ1-2; length: 16; size: .; D: .; V: TRBV5-5; DNA: TGTGCCAGCAGCCGCGGGCCTTTTGGGGGGGACTATGGCTACACCTTC; CDR3: CASSRGPFGGDYGYTF
J: TRBJ2-1; length: 16; size: .; D: .; V: TRBV24-1; DNA: TGTGCCACCAGTGATAGTTCGTGGCAGGGTTCCAATGAGCAGTTCTTC; CDR3: CATSDSSWQGSNEQFF
J: TRBJ2-2; length: 15; size: .; D: .; V: TRBV27; DNA: TGTGCCAGCAGTTTAAGGAGTTTCGGCACCGGGGAGCTGTTTTTT; CDR3: CASSLRSFGTGELFF